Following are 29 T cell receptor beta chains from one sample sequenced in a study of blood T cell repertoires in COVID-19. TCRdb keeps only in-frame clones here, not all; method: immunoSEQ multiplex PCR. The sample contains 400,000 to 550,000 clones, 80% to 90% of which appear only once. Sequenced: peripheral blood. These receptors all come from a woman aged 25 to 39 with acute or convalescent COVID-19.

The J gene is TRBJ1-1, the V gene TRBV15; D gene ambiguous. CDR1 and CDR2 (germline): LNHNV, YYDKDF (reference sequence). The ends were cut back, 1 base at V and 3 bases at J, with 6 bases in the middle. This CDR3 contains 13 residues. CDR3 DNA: TGTGCCACCAGCAGAGCGGGTGACACTGAAGCTTTCTTT. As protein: CATSRAGDTEAFF. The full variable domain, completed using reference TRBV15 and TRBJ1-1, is DAMVIQNPRYQVTQFGKPVTLSCSQTLNHNVMYWYQQKSSQAPKLLFHYYDKDFNNEADTPDNFQSRRPNTSFCFLDIRSPGLGDTAMYLCATSRAGDTEAFFGQGTRLTVV.

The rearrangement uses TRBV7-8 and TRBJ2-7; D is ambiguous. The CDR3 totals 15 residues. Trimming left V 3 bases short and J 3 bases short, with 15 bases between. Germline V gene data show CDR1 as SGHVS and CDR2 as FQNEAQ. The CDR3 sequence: CASSFDTPQDYEQYF. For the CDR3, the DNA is TGTGCCAGCAGCTTCGACACCCCGCAGGACTACGAGCAGTACTTC.

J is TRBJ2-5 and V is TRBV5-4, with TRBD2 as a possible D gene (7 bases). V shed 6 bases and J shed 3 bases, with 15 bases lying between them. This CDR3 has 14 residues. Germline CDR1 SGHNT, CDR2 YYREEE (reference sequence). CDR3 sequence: CASTLRGGKETQYF. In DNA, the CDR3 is TGTGCCAGCACTCTGAGGGGGGGGAAAGAGACCCAGTACTTC.

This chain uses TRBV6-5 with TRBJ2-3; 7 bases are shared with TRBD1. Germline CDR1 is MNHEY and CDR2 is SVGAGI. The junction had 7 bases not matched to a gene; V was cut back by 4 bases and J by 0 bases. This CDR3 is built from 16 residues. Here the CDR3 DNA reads TGTGCCAGCAGTTCCACCGGGACAGTCAGCACAGATACGCAGTATTTT. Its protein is CASSSTGTVSTDTQYF.

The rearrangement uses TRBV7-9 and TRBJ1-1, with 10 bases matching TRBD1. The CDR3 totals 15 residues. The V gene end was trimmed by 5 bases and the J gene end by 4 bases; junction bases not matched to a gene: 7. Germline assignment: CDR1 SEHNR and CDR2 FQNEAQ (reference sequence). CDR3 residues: CASSKYGQGVTEAFF. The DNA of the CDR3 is TGTGCCAGCAGCAAATACGGACAGGGGGTCACTGAAGCTTTCTTT.

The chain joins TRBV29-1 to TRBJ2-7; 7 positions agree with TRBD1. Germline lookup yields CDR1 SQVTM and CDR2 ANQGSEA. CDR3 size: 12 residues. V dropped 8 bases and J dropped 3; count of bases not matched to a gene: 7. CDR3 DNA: TGCAGCCTGGACAGGAGGCTCTACGAGCAGTACTTC. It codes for CSLDRRLYEQYF.

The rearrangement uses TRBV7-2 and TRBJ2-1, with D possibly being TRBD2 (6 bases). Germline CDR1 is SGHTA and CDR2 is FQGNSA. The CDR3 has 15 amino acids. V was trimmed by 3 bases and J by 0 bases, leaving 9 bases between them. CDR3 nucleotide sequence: TGTGCCAGCAGCTTCTGGGGGGACTCCTACAATGAGCAGTTCTTC. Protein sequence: CASSFWGDSYNEQFF.

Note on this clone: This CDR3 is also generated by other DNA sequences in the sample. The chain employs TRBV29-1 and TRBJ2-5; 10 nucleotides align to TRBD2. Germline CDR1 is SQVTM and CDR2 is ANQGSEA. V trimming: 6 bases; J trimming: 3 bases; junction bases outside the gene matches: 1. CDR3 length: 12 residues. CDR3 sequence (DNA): TGCAGCGTGAGCGGGGGGGAAGAGACCCAGTACTTC. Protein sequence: CSVSGGEETQYF.

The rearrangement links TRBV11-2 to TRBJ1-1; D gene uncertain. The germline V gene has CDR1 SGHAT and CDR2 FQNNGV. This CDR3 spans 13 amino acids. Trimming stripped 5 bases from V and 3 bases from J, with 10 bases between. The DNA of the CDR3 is TGTGCCAGCAGCCTCCAGGTGGACACTGAAGCTTTCTTT. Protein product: CASSLQVDTEAFF.

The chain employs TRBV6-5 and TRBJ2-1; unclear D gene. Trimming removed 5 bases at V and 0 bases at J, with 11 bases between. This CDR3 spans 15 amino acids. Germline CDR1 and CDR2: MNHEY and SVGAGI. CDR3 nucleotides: TGTGCCAGCAGTAATCTCCCGAGCTCCTACAATGAGCAGTTCTTC. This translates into CASSNLPSSYNEQFF.

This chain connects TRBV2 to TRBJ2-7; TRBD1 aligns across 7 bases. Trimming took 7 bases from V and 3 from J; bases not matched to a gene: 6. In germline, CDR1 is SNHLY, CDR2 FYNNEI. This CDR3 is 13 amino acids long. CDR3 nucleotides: TGTGCCAGCACCTCGGGACAGCGCTACGAGCAGTACTTC. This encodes CASTSGQRYEQYF. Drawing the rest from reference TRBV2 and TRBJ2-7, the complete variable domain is EPEVTQTPSHQVTQMGQEVILRCVPISNHLYFYWYRQILGQKVEFLVSFYNNEISEKSEIFDDQFSVERPDGSNFTLKIRSTKLEDSAMYFCASTSGQRYEQYFGPGTRLTVT.

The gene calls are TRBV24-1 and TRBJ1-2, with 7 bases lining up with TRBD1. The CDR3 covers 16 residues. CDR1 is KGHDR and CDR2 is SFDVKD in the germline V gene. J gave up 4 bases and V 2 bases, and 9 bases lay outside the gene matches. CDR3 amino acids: CATSDSKTGSGYGYTF. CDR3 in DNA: TGTGCCACCAGTGATTCCAAGACAGGGTCGGGCTATGGCTACACCTTC.

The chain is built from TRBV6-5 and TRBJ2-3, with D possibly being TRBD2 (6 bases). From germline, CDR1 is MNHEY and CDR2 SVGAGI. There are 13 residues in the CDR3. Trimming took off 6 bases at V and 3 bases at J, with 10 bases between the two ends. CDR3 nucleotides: TGTGCCAGCAGGCTGACTAGTACAGATACGCAGTATTTT. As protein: CASRLTSTDTQYF.

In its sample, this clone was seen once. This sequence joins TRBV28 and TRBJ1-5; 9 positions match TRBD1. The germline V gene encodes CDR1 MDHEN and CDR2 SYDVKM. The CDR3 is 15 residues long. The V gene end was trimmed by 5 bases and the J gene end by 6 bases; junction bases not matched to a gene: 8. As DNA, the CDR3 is TGTGCCAGCAGTGAATTACAGGGGGCGGGTCAGCCCCAGCATTTT. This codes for CASSELQGAGQPQHF.

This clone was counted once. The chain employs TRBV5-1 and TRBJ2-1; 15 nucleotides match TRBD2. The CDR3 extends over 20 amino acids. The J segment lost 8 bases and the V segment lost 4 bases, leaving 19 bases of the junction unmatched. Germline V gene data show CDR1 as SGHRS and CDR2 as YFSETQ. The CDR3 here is CASSLTGLAGGFVRRDEQFF. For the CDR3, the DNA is TGCGCCAGCAGCCTAACGGGACTAGCGGGGGGCTTTGTTCGGCGCGATGAGCAGTTCTTC.

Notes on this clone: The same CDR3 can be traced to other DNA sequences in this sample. The CDR3 spells CASSPGGYEQYF. CDR3 coding DNA: TGTGCCAGCAGCCCGGGTGGCTACGAGCAGTACTTC. The V gene is TRBV7-9, the J gene TRBJ2-7, with D unresolved. Trimming removed 5 bases at V and 3 bases at J, with 8 bases between. The CDR3 covers 12 residues. Germline CDR1 and CDR2: SEHNR and FQNEAQ (reference sequence).

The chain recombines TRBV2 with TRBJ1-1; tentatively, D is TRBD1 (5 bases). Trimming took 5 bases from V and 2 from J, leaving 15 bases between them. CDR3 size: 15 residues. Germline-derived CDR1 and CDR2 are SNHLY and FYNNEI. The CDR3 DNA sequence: TGTGCCAGCAGTCTAACCAGGGCATTTAACACTGAAGCTTTCTTT. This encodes CASSLTRAFNTEAFF.

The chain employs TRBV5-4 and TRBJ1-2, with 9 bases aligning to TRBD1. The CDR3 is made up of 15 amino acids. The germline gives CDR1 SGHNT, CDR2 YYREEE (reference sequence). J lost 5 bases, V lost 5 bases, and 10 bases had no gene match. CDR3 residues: CASSSQGADTYGYTF. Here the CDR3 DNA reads TGTGCCAGCAGTTCACAGGGGGCGGATACTTATGGCTACACCTTC.

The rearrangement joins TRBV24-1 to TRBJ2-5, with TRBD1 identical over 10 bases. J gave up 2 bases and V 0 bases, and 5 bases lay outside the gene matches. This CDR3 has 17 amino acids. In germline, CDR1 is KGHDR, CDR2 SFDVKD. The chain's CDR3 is CATSDLRGQGNQETQYF. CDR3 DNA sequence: TGTGCCACCAGTGATTTGCGGGGACAGGGGAATCAAGAGACCCAGTACTTC.

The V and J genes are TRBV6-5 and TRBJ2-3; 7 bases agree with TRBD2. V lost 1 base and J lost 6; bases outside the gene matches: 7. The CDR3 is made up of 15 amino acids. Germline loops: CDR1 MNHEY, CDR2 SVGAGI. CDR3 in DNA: TGTGCCAGCAGTTACTATGGCCAGCGGGGCGATACGCAGTATTTT. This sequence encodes CASSYYGQRGDTQYF.

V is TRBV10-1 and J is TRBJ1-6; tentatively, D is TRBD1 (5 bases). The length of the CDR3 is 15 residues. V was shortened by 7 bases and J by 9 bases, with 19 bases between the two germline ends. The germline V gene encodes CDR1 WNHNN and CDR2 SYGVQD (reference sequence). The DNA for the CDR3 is TGCGCCAGCAACCACGCCCAGGGTAAAGGTTCACCCCTCCACTTT. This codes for CASNHAQGKGSPLHF.

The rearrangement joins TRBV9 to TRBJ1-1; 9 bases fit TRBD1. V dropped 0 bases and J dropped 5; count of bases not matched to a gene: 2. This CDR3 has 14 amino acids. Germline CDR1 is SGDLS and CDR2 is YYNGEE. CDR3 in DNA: TGTGCCAGCAGCGTAGGGGACAGGGAAACTGAAGCTTTCTTT. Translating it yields CASSVGDRETEAFF.

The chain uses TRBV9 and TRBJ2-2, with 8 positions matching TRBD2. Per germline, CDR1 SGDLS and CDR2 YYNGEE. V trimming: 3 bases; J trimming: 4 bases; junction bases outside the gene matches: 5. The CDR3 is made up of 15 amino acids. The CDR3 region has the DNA TGTGCCAGCAGCGCCCCGGGGGGGCCCACCGGGGAGCTGTTTTTT. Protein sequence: CASSAPGGPTGELFF. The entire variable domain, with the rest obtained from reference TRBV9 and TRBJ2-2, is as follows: DSGVTQTPKHLITATGQRVTLRCSPRSGDLSVYWYQQSLDQGLQFLIQYYNGEERAKGNILERFSAQQFPDLHSELNLSSLELGDSALYFCASSAPGGPTGELFFGEGSRLTVL.

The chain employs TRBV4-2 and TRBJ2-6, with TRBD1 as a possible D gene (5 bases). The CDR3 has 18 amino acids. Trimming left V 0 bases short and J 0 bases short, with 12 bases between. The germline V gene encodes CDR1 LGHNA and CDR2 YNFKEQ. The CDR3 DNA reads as TGTGCCAGCAGCCAAGACGACAGCCAAGCCTCTGGGGCCAACGTCCTGACTTTC. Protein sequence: CASSQDDSQASGANVLTF.

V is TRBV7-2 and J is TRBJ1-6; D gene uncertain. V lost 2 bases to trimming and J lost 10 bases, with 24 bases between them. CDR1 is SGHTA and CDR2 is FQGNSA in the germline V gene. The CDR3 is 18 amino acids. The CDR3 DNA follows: TGTGCCAGCAGCTTAATAAGACATCAGATGGGGAGAGGGTCACCCCTCCACTTT. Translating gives CASSLIRHQMGRGSPLHF.

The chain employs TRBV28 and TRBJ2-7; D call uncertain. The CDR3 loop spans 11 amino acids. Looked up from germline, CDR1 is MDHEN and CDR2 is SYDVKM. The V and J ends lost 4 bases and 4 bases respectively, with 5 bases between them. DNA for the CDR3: TGTGCCAGCAGTTGGCTGTACGAGCAGTACTTC. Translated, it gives CASSWLYEQYF.

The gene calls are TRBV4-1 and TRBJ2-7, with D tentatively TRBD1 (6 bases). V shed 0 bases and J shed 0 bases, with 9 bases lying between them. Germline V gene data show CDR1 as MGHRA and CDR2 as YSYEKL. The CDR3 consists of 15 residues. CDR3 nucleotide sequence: TGCGCCAGCAGCCAAGAGGGGGCTAGCTCCTACGAGCAGTACTTC. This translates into CASSQEGASSYEQYF.

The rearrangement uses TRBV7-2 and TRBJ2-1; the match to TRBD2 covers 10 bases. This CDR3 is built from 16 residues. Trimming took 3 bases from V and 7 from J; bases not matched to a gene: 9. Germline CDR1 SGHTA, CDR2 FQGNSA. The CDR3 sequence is CASSFQAGGPENEQFF. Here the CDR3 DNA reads TGTGCCAGCAGCTTTCAAGCGGGGGGGCCTGAGAATGAGCAGTTCTTC.

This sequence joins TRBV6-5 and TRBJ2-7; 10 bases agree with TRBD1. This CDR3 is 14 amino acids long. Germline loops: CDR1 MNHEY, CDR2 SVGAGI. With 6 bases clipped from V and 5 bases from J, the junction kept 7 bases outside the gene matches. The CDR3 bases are TGTGCCAGCAGACCCGACAGGGGGCCCAACGAGCAGTACTTC. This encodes CASRPDRGPNEQYF.